This T cell receptor (beta chain) was found in a study of T cell repertoires in cytomegalovirus infection. The wider study: Public signatures in TCR beta pointed to CMV infection and matching HLA type. Overall study findings and caveats: CMV-specific TCR beta clonotypes restricted by HLA-C dominated the ex vivo response.

As to this clonotype: Antigen specificity is unknown.

TCRdb ran MiXCR on the reads and lists one entry per CDR3 protein. The data hold 300,000 to 400,000 distinct CDR3 sequences, with over 7.5% observed a single time. The sequence came from a human donor in good health (CMV status not recorded). Some clones in this sample may be carry-over from other donors' samples. Material for sequencing was PBMCs.

For the CDR3, the DNA is TGCAGTGCTAGTATCAGGGTCGGCGCGTATAGCAATCAGCCCCAGCATTTT. It specifies CSASIRVGAYSNQPQHF. The rearrangement uses TRBV20-1 and TRBJ1-5; maybe TRBD1 (5 bases). The germline CDR1 and CDR2 sequences are DFQATT and SNEGSKA (reference sequence). The CDR3 contains 17 residues. V was cut by 3 bases and J by 0 bases, with 18 bases left in between.